The source of this TCR beta chain is a study of shared clonotypes between healthy human individuals. In the sorted-subset replicate PCRs, 150 to 250 ng DNA, 25,000 to 30,000 T cell genomes, was used. The method was immunoSEQ multiplex PCR; TCRdb's version includes in-frame clones alone and lacks a portion of them. The sample records about 1.1 million clones, about 72% being singletons. V was trimmed by 0 bases and J by 4 bases, leaving 11 bases between them. Per germline, CDR1 SGHRS and CDR2 YFSETQ. This CDR3 contains 14 residues. A word on this clone: Its antigen is as yet unknown.

General study findings and limits: Naive subsets usually exceeded memory subsets in estimated richness.

The receptor was derived from a man aged 18 to 29 in good health. Some clones in this sample may be carry-over from other donors' samples. The sequenced sample consisted of memory CD4+ T cells from PBMCs. Subset reported: CD45RA-negative fraction. V usage is TRBV5-1 and J usage is TRBJ2-7; D is ambiguous. CDR3 residues: CASSLVTQKYEQYF. CDR3 nucleotide sequence: TGCGCCAGCAGCTTGGTCACCCAGAAGTACGAGCAGTACTTC.